These 28 T cell receptor beta chains were all obtained from the same sample, sequenced in a study of T cells in Graves' hyperthyroidism and ophthalmopathy. Researchers took RNA transcripts and amplified the TCR beta CDR3 regions from them. Using the HTBI primer set, a first-round RT-PCR was run on the TCR CDR3. Using its own MiXCR run on the multiplex PCR reads, TCRdb lists one record per CDR3 protein. The top ten clones hold 15% to 20% of a sample with 540,000 or so distinct CDR3 sequences, about half of them seen once. The sample taken for sequencing was peripheral blood or thyroid tissue (not recorded which). The receptors shown here come from an adult woman with Graves' disease, either hyperthyroidism or ophthalmopathy (not recorded which).

To note about this clonotype: The CDR3 does not end in the conserved phenylalanine or tryptophan, so this is likely a read error. Because the CDR3's place on the DNA is in doubt, the DNA is left out and the CDR3 is given as listed by TCRdb. The chain recombines TRBV5-1 with TRBJ2-6; the tabulated D call, TRBD1, remains unverified against the DNA. Ends included, the CDR3 has 8 residues. The germline CDR1 and CDR2 sequences are SGHRS and YFSETQ. CDR3 sequence reads: CASSWSGG.

A few counts support this clonotype. The J gene is TRBJ1-2, the V gene TRBV20-1; 12 nucleotides agree with TRBD1. The CDR3 length is 13 residues. Trimming took 4 bases from V and 8 from J; bases not matched to a gene: 5. Germline V gives CDR1 DFQATT, CDR2 SNEGSKA (reference sequence). The CDR3 loop reads CSAKGQGAPGYTF. Written as DNA, the CDR3 is TGCAGTGCTAAGGGACAGGGGGCGCCCGGCTACACCTTC.

The V call is TRBV15, the J call TRBJ2-7; D perhaps matches TRBD2 (6 bases). V lost 0 bases and J lost 5, with 17 bases in between. Looked up from germline, CDR1 is LNHNV and CDR2 is YYDKDF (reference sequence). The CDR3 is made up of 16 amino acids. The CDR3 DNA reads as TGTGCCACCAGCAGAGATATCGGGAGTGGGGCCAACGAGCAGTACTTC. It translates to CATSRDIGSGANEQYF.

This clonotype has only one observation. A much larger clone differs from this one at a single base, so this may be a read error. No conserved phenylalanine or tryptophan is present at the end of the CDR3, so a read error is the likely explanation. This chain connects TRBV27 to TRBJ2-2, with D unresolved. V gave up 7 bases and J gave up 6 bases, with 9 bases separating them. Germline V gene sequence: CDR1 MNHEY, CDR2 SMNVEV (reference sequence). The CDR3 has 12 residues. Written as DNA, the CDR3 is TGTGCCAGCACGTCCGAGTCCGGGGAGCTGTTTCTT. Its translation: CASTSESGELFL.

This sequence joins TRBV24-1 and TRBJ2-5, with 8 bases lining up with TRBD2. Germline lookup yields CDR1 KGHDR and CDR2 SFDVKD. The V gene end was trimmed by 3 bases and the J gene end by 2 bases; junction bases not matched to a gene: 4. There are 15 residues in the CDR3. The CDR3 nucleotides are TGTGCCACCAGTGATCGCGCGGGGGGACAAGAGACCCAGTACTTC. It specifies CATSDRAGGQETQYF.

This clonotype was recorded at least ten times. This chain joins TRBV28 and TRBJ1-1; D is possibly TRBD1 (5 bases). V shed 6 bases and J shed 6 bases, with 17 bases lying between them. The CDR3 length is 14 residues. CDR1 is MDHEN and CDR2 is SYDVKM in the germline V gene. The chain's CDR3 is CASSSGQSSAEAFF. CDR3 coding DNA: TGTGCCAGCAGCTCCGGACAATCCTCGGCTGAAGCTTTCTTT. The entire variable domain, with the rest obtained from reference TRBV28 and TRBJ1-1, is as follows: DVKVTQSSRYLVKRTGEKVFLECVQDMDHENMFWYRQDPGLGLRLIYFSYDVKMKEKGDIPEGYSVSREKKERFSLILESASTNQTSMYLCASSSGQSSAEAFFGQGTRLTVV.

This clonotype appeared a few times. The rearrangement links TRBV2 to TRBJ1-2; the D is unclear. The V end lost 6 bases, the J end lost 0 bases, and 8 bases lay between the germline ends. Looked up from germline, CDR1 is SNHLY and CDR2 is FYNNEI. This CDR3 has 13 amino acids. CDR3 region: CASRGEANYGYTF. In nucleotides, the CDR3 is TGTGCCAGCAGAGGAGAGGCTAACTATGGCTACACCTTC.

This clonotype came up many times. The rearrangement joins TRBV20-1 to TRBJ1-1; TRBD1 might be the D (6 bases). This CDR3 region has 14 residues. Trimming removed 4 bases at V and 1 base at J, with 13 bases between. Germline V gene data show CDR1 as DFQATT and CDR2 as SNEGSKA (reference sequence). CDR3 DNA sequence: TGCAGTGCTATGGGGGGCCCTGGGAACACTGAAGCTTTCTTT. It codes for CSAMGGPGNTEAFF.

This clonotype has only a few counts. The chain combines TRBV29-1 with TRBJ1-4; 8 bases map to TRBD1. V shed 2 bases and J 6 bases; nucleotides not matched to a gene: 8. This CDR3 region has 15 residues. Germline CDR1 reads SQVTM; CDR2 reads ANQGSEA. CDR3 region: CSVEMRGTGHEKLFF. The CDR3 coding sequence is TGCAGCGTTGAAATGAGGGGGACAGGTCATGAAAAACTGTTTTTT.

This chain joins TRBV9 and TRBJ2-7; TRBD2 is a possible D gene (7 bases). CDR1 and CDR2 (germline): SGDLS, YYNGEE. V gave up 4 bases and J gave up 3 bases, with 14 bases separating them. This CDR3 contains 14 residues. The chain's CDR3 is CASSPRGAFYEQYF. CDR3 in DNA: TGTGCCAGCAGCCCACGGGGGGCCTTCTACGAGCAGTACTTC.

This clonotype showed up many times. The chain has TRBV7-9 and TRBJ1-4, with D hard to call. Per germline, CDR1 SEHNR and CDR2 FQNEAQ (reference sequence). Between the trimmed V and J ends, which lost 3 bases and 7 bases, there was a span of 12 bases. The CDR3 runs 14 residues. Written as DNA, the CDR3 is TGTGCCAGCAGCTTTTCAGGAAAACGTGAAAAACTGTTTTTT. Translated, it gives CASSFSGKREKLFF.

The chain employs TRBV10-3 and TRBJ2-2; 13 bases match TRBD2. The CDR3 has 14 amino acids. Germline CDR1 and CDR2: ENHRY and SYGVKD. The DNA for the CDR3 is TGTGCTGGACTAGCGGGAGTCGACACCGGGGAGCTGTTTTTT. This codes for CAGLAGVDTGELFF.

This clonotype showed up many times. The CDR3 DNA sequence: TGTGCCAGTAGTATAAGTTGGAGGGGCAATCAGCCCCAGCATTTT. The encoded protein is CASSISWRGNQPQHF. The rearrangement uses TRBV19 and TRBJ1-5; unclear D gene. V lost 2 bases to trimming and J lost 2 bases, with 10 bases between them. CDR3 length: 15 amino acids. Germline values: CDR1 LNHDA, CDR2 SQIVND (reference sequence).

This rearrangement joins TRBV7-9 to TRBJ2-5; 8 positions match TRBD2. The germline V gene has CDR1 SEHNR and CDR2 FQNEAQ (reference sequence). V lost 1 base to trimming and J lost 6 bases; unmatched junction nucleotides: 4. The length of the CDR3 is 14 residues. The CDR3 DNA sequence: TGTGCCAGCAGCTTAGTGCGGGAGGAGAAGACCCAGTACTTC. Protein product: CASSLVREEKTQYF.

In this sample, this clonotype turned up many times. V usage is TRBV28 and J usage is TRBJ1-2, with D perhaps TRBD1 (5 bases). Germline lookup yields CDR1 MDHEN and CDR2 SYDVKM. The CDR3 consists of 13 residues. V was pared by 6 bases and J by 3 bases, with 11 bases between. The CDR3 reads CASRWGPDYGYTF. The CDR3 bases are TGTGCCAGCAGGTGGGGCCCTGACTATGGCTACACCTTC.

V gene TRBV15 combines with J gene TRBJ1-2; a weak D match, TRBD1 (6 bases). The germline V gene has CDR1 LNHNV and CDR2 YYDKDF (reference sequence). Trimming left V 0 bases short and J 9 bases short, with 11 bases between. The CDR3 extends over 13 amino acids. CDR3 residues: CATSREGGERYTF. The CDR3, as DNA: TGTGCCACCAGCAGAGAAGGGGGGGAGCGCTACACCTTC.

The rearrangement uses TRBV2 and TRBJ1-2; D not resolved. CDR1 is SNHLY and CDR2 is FYNNEI in the germline V gene. The CDR3 totals 14 residues. V lost 0 bases, J lost 8 bases, and 13 bases lay in between. The CDR3 sequence is CASSEAWGVGGYTF. The CDR3 nucleotides read TGTGCCAGCAGTGAAGCTTGGGGTGTCGGGGGCTACACCTTC.

This clonotype appeared many times. CDR3 coding DNA: TGTGCCAGCAGCCCCAGACAGGGGAAGAAATCTGGGGCCAACGTCCTGACTTTC. This translates into CASSPRQGKKSGANVLTF. The rearrangement links TRBV7-3 to TRBJ2-6, with 8 positions matching TRBD1. The CDR3 is 18 residues long. The junction had 10 bases not matched to a gene; V was cut back by 5 bases and J by 1 base. Germline V gives CDR1 SGHTA, CDR2 FQGTGA.

This clonotype came up many times. The genes are TRBV20-1 and TRBJ1-4, with 7 bases aligning to TRBD1. Trimming removed 5 bases from V and 7 bases from J; junction bases left unmatched: 10. There are 14 residues in the CDR3. Germline lookup yields CDR1 DFQATT and CDR2 SNEGSKA (reference sequence). This chain's CDR3 is CSARSTGVGEKLFF. The DNA for the CDR3 is TGCAGTGCTCGTTCAACAGGGGTCGGTGAAAAACTGTTTTTT.

This clonotype has ten or more counts. The chain employs TRBV9 and TRBJ2-2, with D unresolved. Germline V lookup: CDR1 SGDLS, CDR2 YYNGEE. This CDR3 spans 15 amino acids. V lost 0 bases to trimming and J lost 4 bases, with 10 bases between them. The CDR3 here is CASSVASYFTGELFF. DNA of the CDR3: TGTGCCAGCAGCGTAGCTTCTTATTTCACCGGGGAGCTGTTTTTT.

This clonotype appeared many times. The DNA for the CDR3 is TGTGCCAGCAGGGTCGCGGGACAGGGGGCGCGGGAGCAGTACTTC. It is translated as CASRVAGQGAREQYF. J is TRBJ2-7 and V is TRBV11-2, with 12 bases fitting TRBD1. Germline lookup yields CDR1 SGHAT and CDR2 FQNNGV. The V segment lost 6 bases and the J segment 7 bases; nucleotides outside the gene matches: 10. This CDR3 region has 15 residues.

This clonotype appeared a few times. A single base separates this from a much larger clone, so it may be a read error. J is TRBJ1-5 and V is TRBV7-9, with 7 nucleotides matching TRBD1. The CDR3 consists of 14 residues. CDR1 is SEHNR, CDR2 FQNEAQ, per germline (reference sequence). V was clipped by 8 bases and J by 6 bases; unmatched bases: 10. CDR3: CASGPTGEGQPQHF. The CDR3 DNA is TGTGCCAGCGGCCCTACAGGGGAGGGTCAGCCCCAGCATTTT.

This chain links TRBV12-3 or TRBV12-4 with TRBJ2-7; unclear D gene. This CDR3 is 13 amino acids long. The ends were cut back, 7 bases at V and 2 bases at J, with 12 bases in the middle. Here the CDR3 DNA reads TGTGCCAGCAAAGTTCGCGGTCCCTACGAGCAGTACTTC. Translating gives CASKVRGPYEQYF.

This chain connects TRBV4-1 to TRBJ2-5; perhaps D is TRBD1 or TRBD2 (5 bases each). V was shortened by 1 base and J by 4 bases, with 13 bases between the two germline ends. Germline V lookup: CDR1 MGHRA, CDR2 YSYEKL. There are 15 residues in the CDR3. Here the CDR3 reads CASSQGFAGRETQYF. The DNA of the CDR3 is TGCGCCAGCAGCCAAGGATTCGCAGGGAGAGAGACCCAGTACTTC.

At least ten counts were recorded for this clonotype. The chain employs TRBV7-6 and TRBJ2-7; no clear D gene. The CDR3 length is 13 residues. Trimming removed 5 bases at V and 4 bases at J, with 12 bases between. CDR1 SGHVS and CDR2 FNYEAQ come from the germline V gene. The CDR3 sequence is CASSPSVGYEQYF. CDR3 coding DNA: TGTGCCAGCAGCCCCTCCGTCGGGTACGAGCAGTACTTC.

The chain combines TRBV15 with TRBJ2-7, with 7 bases lining up with TRBD1. The CDR3 consists of 14 residues. The trim removed 3 bases at V and 2 bases at J, leaving 4 bases unmatched. CDR1 and CDR2 from the germline V gene are LNHNV and YYDKDF (reference sequence). The CDR3 DNA is TGTGCCACCAGCAGTCCGACAGGGACCTACGAGCAGTACTTC. It codes for CATSSPTGTYEQYF.

V gene TRBV7-2 combines with J gene TRBJ1-2; 7 bases are a match to TRBD1. V was pared by 5 bases and J by 2 bases, with 17 bases of the junction left unmatched. CDR1 SGHTA and CDR2 FQGNSA come from the germline V gene. The length of the CDR3 is 18 residues. The CDR3 region is CASSPQMVDRDANYGYTF. The CDR3 DNA sequence: TGTGCCAGCAGCCCGCAAATGGTCGACAGGGACGCCAACTATGGCTACACCTTC.

In DNA, the CDR3 is TGCAGTGCTAGACGGACAGGGAGCACATATAGGGCGAACACTGAAGCTTTCTTT. Translation: CSARRTGSTYRANTEAFF. The chain is built from TRBV20-1 and TRBJ1-1; 8 bases match TRBD1. From germline, CDR1 is DFQATT and CDR2 SNEGSKA (reference sequence). Germline trimming cut 2 bases from V and 1 base from J; bases unmatched to any gene: 15. The CDR3 sequence is 18 residues long.